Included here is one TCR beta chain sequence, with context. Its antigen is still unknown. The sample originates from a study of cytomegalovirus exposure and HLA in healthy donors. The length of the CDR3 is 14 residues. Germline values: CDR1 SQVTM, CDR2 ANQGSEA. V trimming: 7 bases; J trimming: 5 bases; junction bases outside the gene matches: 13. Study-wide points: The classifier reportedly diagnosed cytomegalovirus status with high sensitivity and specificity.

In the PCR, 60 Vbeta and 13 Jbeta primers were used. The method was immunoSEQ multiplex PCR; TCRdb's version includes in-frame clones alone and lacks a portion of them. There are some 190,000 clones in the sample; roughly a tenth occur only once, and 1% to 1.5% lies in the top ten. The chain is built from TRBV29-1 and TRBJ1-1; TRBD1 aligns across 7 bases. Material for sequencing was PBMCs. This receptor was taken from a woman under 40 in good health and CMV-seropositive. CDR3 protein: CSGNRQGGGTEAFF. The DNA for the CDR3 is TGCAGCGGCAATAGACAGGGAGGAGGAACTGAAGCTTTCTTT.